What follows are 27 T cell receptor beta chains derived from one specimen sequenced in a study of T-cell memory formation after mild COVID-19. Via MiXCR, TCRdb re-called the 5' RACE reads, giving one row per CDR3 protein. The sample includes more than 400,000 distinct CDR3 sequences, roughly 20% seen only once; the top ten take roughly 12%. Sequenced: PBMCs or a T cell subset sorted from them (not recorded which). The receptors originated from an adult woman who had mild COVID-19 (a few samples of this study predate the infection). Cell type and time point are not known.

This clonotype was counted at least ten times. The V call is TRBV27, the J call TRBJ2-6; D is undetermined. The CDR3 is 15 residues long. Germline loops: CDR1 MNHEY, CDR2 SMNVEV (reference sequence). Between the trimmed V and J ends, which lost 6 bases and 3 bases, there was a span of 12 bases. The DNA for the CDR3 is TGTGCCAGCAGCTACCGACGCGGTGGGGCCAACGTCCTGACTTTC. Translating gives CASSYRRGGANVLTF.

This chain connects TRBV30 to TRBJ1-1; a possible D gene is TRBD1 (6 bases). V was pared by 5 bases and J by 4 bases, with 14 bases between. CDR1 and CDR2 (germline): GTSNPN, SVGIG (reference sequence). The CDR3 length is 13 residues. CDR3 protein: CAWATGRVTEAFF. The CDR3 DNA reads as TGTGCCTGGGCCACAGGGAGGGTCACTGAAGCTTTCTTT.

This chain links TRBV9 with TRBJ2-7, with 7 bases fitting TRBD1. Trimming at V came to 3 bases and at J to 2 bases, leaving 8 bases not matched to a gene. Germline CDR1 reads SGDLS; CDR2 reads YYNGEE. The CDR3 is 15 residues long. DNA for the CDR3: TGTGCCAGCAGCGCCGGGACAGTCCCAACCTACGAGCAGTACTTC. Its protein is CASSAGTVPTYEQYF.

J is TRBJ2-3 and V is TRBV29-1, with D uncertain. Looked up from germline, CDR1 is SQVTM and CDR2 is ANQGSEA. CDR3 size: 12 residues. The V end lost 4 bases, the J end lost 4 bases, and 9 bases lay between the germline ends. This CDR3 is CSVAQNADTQYF. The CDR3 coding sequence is TGCAGCGTTGCCCAAAATGCAGATACGCAGTATTTT.

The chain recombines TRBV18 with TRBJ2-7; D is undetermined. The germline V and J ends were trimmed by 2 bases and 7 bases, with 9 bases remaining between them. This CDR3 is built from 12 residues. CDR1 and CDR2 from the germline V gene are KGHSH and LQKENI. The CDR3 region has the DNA TGTGCCAGCTCACCAAGGCCTCGGGAGCAGTACTTC. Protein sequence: CASSPRPREQYF.

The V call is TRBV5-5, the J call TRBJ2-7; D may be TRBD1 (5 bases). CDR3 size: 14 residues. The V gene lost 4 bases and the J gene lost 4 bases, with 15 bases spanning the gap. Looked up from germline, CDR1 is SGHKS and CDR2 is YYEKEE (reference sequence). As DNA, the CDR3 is TGTGCCAGCAGCCCCGGACACGTTTTGTACGAGCAGTACTTC. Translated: CASSPGHVLYEQYF.

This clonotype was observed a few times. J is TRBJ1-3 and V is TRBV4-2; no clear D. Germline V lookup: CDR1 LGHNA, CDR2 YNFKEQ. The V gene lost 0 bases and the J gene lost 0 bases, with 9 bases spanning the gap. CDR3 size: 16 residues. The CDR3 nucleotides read TGTGCCAGCAGCCAAGACCTCGCCGCCTCTGGAAACACCATATATTTT. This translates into CASSQDLAASGNTIYF.

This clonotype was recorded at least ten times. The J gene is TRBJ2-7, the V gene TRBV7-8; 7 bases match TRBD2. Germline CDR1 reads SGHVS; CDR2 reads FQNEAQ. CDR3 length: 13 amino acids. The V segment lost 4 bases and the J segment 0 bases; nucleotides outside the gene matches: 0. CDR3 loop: CASSWDYSYEQYF. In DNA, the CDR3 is TGTGCCAGCAGCTGGGACTACTCCTACGAGCAGTACTTC.

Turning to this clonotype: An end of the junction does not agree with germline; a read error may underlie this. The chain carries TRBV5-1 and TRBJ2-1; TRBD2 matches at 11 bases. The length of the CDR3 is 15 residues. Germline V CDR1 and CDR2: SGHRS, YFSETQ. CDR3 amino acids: CSSSFISGGDNEQFF. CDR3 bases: TGCTCCAGCAGCTTCATTAGCGGGGGGGACAATGAGCAGTTCTTC.

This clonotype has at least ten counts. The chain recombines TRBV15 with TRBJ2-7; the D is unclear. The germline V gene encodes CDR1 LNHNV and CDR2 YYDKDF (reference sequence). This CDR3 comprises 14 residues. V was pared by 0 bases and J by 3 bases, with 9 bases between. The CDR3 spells CATSRDRRSYEQYF. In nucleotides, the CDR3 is TGTGCCACCAGCAGAGATCGTCGCAGCTACGAGCAGTACTTC.

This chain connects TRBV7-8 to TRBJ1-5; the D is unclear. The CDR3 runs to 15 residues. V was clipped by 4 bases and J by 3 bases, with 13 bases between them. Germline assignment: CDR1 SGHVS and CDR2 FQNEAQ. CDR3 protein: CASSYTGTANQPQHF. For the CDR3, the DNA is TGTGCCAGCAGCTATACGGGAACAGCCAATCAGCCCCAGCATTTT. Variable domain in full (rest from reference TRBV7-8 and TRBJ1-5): GAGVSQSPRYKVAKRGQDVALRCDPISGHVSLFWYQQALGQGPEFLTYFQNEAQLDKSGLPSDRFFAERPEGSVSTLKIQRTQQEDSAVYLCASSYTGTANQPQHFGDGTRLSIL.

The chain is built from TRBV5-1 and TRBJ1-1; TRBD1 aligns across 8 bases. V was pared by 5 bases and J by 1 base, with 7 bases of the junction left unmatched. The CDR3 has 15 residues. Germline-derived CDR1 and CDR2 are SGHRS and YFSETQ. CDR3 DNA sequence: TGCGCCAGCAGTGGACAGGGTTCGGGGAACACTGAAGCTTTCTTT. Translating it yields CASSGQGSGNTEAFF.

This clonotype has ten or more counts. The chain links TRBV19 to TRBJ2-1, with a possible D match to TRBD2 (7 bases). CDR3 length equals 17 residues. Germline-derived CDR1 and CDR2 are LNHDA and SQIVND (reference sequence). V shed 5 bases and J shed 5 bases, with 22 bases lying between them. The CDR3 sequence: CASSVYQGRELNNEQFF. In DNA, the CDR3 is TGTGCCAGTAGTGTATATCAGGGGCGGGAGTTAAACAATGAGCAGTTCTTC.

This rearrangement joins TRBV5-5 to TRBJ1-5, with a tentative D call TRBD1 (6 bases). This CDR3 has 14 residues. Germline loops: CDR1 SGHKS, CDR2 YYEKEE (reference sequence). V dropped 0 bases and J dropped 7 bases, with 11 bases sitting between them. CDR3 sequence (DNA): TGTGCCAGCAGCTTGGTGGAGGGGGGACAGCCCCAGCATTTT. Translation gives CASSLVEGGQPQHF.

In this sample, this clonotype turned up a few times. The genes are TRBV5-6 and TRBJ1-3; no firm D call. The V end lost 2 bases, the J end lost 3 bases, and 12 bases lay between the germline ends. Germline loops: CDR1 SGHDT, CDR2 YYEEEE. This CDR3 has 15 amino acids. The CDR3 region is CASSFRLNRGNTIYF. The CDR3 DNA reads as TGTGCCAGCAGCTTTCGTCTGAATCGTGGAAACACCATATATTTT. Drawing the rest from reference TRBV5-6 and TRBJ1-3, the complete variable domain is DAGVTQSPTHLIKTRGQQVTLRCSPKSGHDTVSWYQQALGQGPQFIFQYYEEEERQRGNFPDRFSGHQFPNYSSELNVNALLLGDSALYLCASSFRLNRGNTIYFGEGSWLTVV.

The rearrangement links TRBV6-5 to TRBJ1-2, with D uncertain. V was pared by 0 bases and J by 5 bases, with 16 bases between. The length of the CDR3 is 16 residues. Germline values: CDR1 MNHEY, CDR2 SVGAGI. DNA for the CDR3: TGTGCCAGCAGTTACTCGGGAGCCGGGGAACTATATGGCTACACCTTC. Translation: CASSYSGAGELYGYTF.

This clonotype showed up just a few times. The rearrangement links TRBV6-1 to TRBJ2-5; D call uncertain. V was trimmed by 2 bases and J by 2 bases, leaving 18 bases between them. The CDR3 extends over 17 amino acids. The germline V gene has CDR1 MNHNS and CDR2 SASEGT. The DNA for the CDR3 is TGTGCCAGCAGTGAAAGTTGGGCTACTCCGTTTCAAGAGACCCAGTACTTC. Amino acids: CASSESWATPFQETQYF.

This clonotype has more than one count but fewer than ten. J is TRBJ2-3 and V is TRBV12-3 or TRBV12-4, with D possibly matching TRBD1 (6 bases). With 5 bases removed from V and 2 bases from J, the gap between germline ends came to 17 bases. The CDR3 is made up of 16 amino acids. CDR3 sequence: CASSQRAGQSTDTQYF. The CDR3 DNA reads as TGTGCCAGCAGTCAACGCGCCGGACAGTCCACAGATACGCAGTATTTT.

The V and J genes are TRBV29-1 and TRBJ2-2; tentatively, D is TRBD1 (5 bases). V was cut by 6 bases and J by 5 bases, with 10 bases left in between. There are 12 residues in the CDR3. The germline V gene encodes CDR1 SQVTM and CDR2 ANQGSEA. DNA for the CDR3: TGCAGCGTCCTAGGGGTTACCGGGGAGCTGTTTTTT. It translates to CSVLGVTGELFF.

The CDR3 DNA is TGTGCCAGCAGCCCGCGTGGGACTAGGAACACTGAAGCTTTCTTT. The encoded protein is CASSPRGTRNTEAFF. This sequence joins TRBV13 and TRBJ1-1; weak D call: TRBD1 (5 bases). CDR1 is PRHDT and CDR2 is FYEKMQ in the germline V gene (reference sequence). Trimming stripped 5 bases from V and 1 base from J, with 14 bases between. The CDR3 spans 15 residues.

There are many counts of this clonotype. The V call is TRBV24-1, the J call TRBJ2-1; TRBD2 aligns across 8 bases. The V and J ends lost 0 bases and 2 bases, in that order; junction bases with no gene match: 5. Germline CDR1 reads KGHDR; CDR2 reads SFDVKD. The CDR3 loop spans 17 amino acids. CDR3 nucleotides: TGTGCCACCAGTGATTTGGCCACTAGCGGAACCTACAATGAGCAGTTCTTC. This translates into CATSDLATSGTYNEQFF.

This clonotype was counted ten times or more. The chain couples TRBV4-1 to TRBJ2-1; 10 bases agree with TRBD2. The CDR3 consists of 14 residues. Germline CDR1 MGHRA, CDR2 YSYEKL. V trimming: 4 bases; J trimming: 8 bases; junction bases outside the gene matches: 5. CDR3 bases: TGCGCCAGCAGCCTGACTCTAGCGGGAGATGAGCAGTTCTTC. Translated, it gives CASSLTLAGDEQFF.

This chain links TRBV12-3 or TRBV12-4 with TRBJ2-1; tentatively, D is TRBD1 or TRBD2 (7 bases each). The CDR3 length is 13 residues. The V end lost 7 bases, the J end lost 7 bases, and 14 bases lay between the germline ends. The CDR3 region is CASTGGAANEQFF. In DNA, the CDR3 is TGTGCCAGCACAGGGGGGGCAGCGAATGAGCAGTTCTTC.

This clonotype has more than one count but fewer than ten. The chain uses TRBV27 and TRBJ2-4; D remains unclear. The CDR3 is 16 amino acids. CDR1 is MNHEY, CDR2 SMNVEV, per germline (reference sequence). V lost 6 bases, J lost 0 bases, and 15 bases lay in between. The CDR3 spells CASSKMGNLAKNIQYF. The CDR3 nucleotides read TGTGCCAGCAGCAAAATGGGGAATTTAGCCAAAAACATTCAGTACTTC.

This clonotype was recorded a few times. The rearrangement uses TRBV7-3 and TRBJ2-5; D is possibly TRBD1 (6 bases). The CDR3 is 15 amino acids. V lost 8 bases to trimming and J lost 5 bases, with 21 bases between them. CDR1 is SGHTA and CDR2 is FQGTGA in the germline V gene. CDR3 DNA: TGTGCCAGCCCGGAAGCCCAGGGGAGTCGGGAGACCCAGTACTTC. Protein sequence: CASPEAQGSRETQYF. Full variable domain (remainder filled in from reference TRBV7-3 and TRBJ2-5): GAGVSQTPSNKVTEKGKYVELRCDPISGHTALYWYRQSLGQGPEFLIYFQGTGAADDSGLPNDRFFAVRPEGSVSTLKIQRTERGDSAVYLCASPEAQGSRETQYFGPGTRLLVL.

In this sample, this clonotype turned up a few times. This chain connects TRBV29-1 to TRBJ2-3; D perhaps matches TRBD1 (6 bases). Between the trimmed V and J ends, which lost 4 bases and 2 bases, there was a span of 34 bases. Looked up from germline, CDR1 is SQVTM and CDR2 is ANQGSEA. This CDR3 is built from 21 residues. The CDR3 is CSVAGNYRAEGVGGHTDTQYF. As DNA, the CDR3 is TGCAGCGTTGCAGGGAATTACAGGGCCGAGGGAGTCGGCGGTCACACAGATACGCAGTATTTT.

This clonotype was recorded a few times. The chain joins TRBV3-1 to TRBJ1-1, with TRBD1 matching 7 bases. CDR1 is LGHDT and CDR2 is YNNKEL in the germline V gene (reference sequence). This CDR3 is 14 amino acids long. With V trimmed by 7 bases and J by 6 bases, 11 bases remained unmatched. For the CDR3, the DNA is TGTGCCAGCACCCCAGGGGGAACTTTCCCTGAAGCTTTCTTT. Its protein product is CASTPGGTFPEAFF.